These 28 T cell receptor beta chains originate from one sample sequenced in a study of T cell responses to AZD1222 COVID-19 vaccine. Clones were sequenced by immunoSEQ multiplex PCR, and TCRdb holds only the in-frame ones, with some missing. The sample lists 95,000 to 110,000 clones; about 90% were seen once. Sequenced material: peripheral blood, taken 28 days after the second AZD1222 dose. These receptors were obtained from an adult who received the AZD1222 COVID-19 vaccine.

The gene calls are TRBV2 and TRBJ2-5; 10 bases map to TRBD1. In germline, CDR1 is SNHLY, CDR2 FYNNEI. Trimming took 4 bases from V and 5 from J; bases not matched to a gene: 7. The CDR3 runs to 15 residues. The chain's CDR3 is CASSAGTGERETQYF. In DNA form, the CDR3 reads TGTGCCAGCAGTGCCGGGACAGGGGAAAGGGAGACCCAGTACTTC.

The chain uses TRBV6-5 and TRBJ1-5, with 7 bases fitting TRBD1. The CDR3 has 13 residues. Germline-derived CDR1 and CDR2 are MNHEY and SVGAGI. The V and J ends lost 11 bases and 3 bases, in that order; junction bases with no gene match: 7. The CDR3: CAGSGGLNQPQHF. In DNA, the CDR3 is TGTGCCGGATCAGGGGGGCTCAATCAGCCCCAGCATTTT.

This chain connects TRBV5-5 to TRBJ1-5; 9 bases map to TRBD1. Germline values: CDR1 SGHKS, CDR2 YYEKEE (reference sequence). The CDR3 has 15 amino acids. V lost 5 bases, J lost 5 bases, and 8 bases stayed unmatched. CDR3 amino acids: CASRRTGALDQPQHF. For the CDR3, the DNA is TGTGCCAGCAGGCGGACAGGGGCATTGGATCAGCCCCAGCATTTT. The full variable domain, completed using reference TRBV5-5 and TRBJ1-5, is DAGVTQSPTHLIKTRGQQVTLRCSPISGHKSVSWYQQVLGQGPQFIFQYYEKEERGRGNFPDRFSARQFPNYSSELNVNALLLGDSALYLCASRRTGALDQPQHFGDGTRLSIL.

This chain connects TRBV18 to TRBJ1-6, with a tentative D call TRBD1 (6 bases). This CDR3 comprises 17 residues. The germline gives CDR1 KGHSH, CDR2 LQKENI. V was clipped by 6 bases and J by 8 bases, with 23 bases between them. The CDR3 DNA reads as TGTGCCAGCTCGTCAGCGGTGGGGGGCCCGATAGATTCACCCCTCCACTTT. It codes for CASSSAVGGPIDSPLHF.

This chain joins TRBV5-4 and TRBJ1-5; maybe TRBD1 (6 bases). Germline-derived CDR1 and CDR2 are SGHNT and YYREEE (reference sequence). V lost 0 bases, J lost 4 bases, and 14 bases lay in between. The CDR3 contains 16 residues. CDR3 sequence reads: CASSLGGGQTNQPQHF. The CDR3 region has the DNA TGTGCCAGCAGCTTGGGGGGGGGACAAACAAATCAGCCCCAGCATTTT.

This sequence joins TRBV5-6 and TRBJ2-1; D is possibly TRBD2 (5 bases). V was pared by 4 bases and J by 9 bases, with 20 bases between. The CDR3 runs 15 residues. Germline CDR1 and CDR2: SGHDT and YYEEEE. The CDR3 protein is CASSGPAFEEGEQFF. CDR3 nucleotides: TGTGCCAGCAGCGGGCCTGCTTTTGAAGAGGGTGAGCAGTTCTTC.

The J gene is TRBJ2-7, the V gene TRBV15; 10 bases are shared with TRBD2. The ends lost 3 bases at V and 3 bases at J; junction bases unmatched: 11. The CDR3 has 17 residues. CDR1 LNHNV and CDR2 YYDKDF come from the germline V gene (reference sequence). The CDR3 coding sequence is TGTGCCACCAGCAGGCGAAAGACTAGCGGGCCGGACTACGAGCAGTACTTC. This sequence encodes CATSRRKTSGPDYEQYF. Full variable domain (missing parts from reference TRBV15 and TRBJ2-7): DAMVIQNPRYQVTQFGKPVTLSCSQTLNHNVMYWYQQKSSQAPKLLFHYYDKDFNNEADTPDNFQSRRPNTSFCFLDIRSPGLGDTAMYLCATSRRKTSGPDYEQYFGPGTRLTVT.

This chain connects TRBV5-4 to TRBJ2-3, with 8 bases lining up with TRBD2. The J segment lost 6 bases and the V segment lost 9 bases, leaving 9 bases of the junction unmatched. Germline CDR1 is SGHNT and CDR2 is YYREEE (reference sequence). CDR3 length: 13 residues. The CDR3 region is CAIRAGEDDTQYF. CDR3 coding DNA: TGTGCCATCCGAGCGGGAGAAGACGATACGCAGTATTTT.

This chain uses TRBV5-6 with TRBJ2-3, with D possibly matching TRBD1 (6 bases). Germline loops: CDR1 SGHDT, CDR2 YYEEEE. CDR3 length: 14 amino acids. V gave up 1 base and J gave up 4 bases, with 10 bases separating them. As DNA, the CDR3 is TGTGCCAGCAGCTTGATTTCAGGGGCAGATACGCAGTATTTT. As protein: CASSLISGADTQYF.

This chain uses TRBV11-1 with TRBJ2-7, with D possibly being TRBD1 (5 bases). Germline V gene lookup returns CDR1 SGHAT and CDR2 FQDESV (reference sequence). The germline V and J ends were trimmed by 1 base and 1 base, with 11 bases remaining between them. The CDR3 is 15 amino acids. The CDR3 region is CASSLVQGVSYEQYF. For the CDR3, the DNA is TGTGCCAGCAGCTTAGTGCAGGGTGTTTCCTACGAGCAGTACTTC.

J is TRBJ2-7 and V is TRBV6-2 or TRBV6-3; 8 bases agree with TRBD1. This CDR3 spans 14 amino acids. CDR1 MNHEY and CDR2 SVGEGT come from the germline V gene. Losses at the gene ends were 6 bases for V and 2 bases for J; bases not matched to a gene: 6. The CDR3 DNA is TGTGCCAGCAGCCGACAGGGGTCCCCCTACGAGCAGTACTTC. Translating gives CASSRQGSPYEQYF.

The chain is built from TRBV27 and TRBJ1-1; weak D call: TRBD1 (6 bases). The CDR3 loop spans 17 amino acids. Trimming stripped 5 bases from V and 7 bases from J, with 26 bases between. Germline loops: CDR1 MNHEY, CDR2 SMNVEV (reference sequence). In DNA, the CDR3 is TGTGCCAGCAGTCAAACCCTCTACCGGGACACAATATTTGAAGCTTTCTTT. It translates to CASSQTLYRDTIFEAFF.

This chain uses TRBV28 with TRBJ2-5, with D tentatively TRBD2 (7 bases). The CDR3 covers 16 residues. V was clipped by 7 bases and J by 0 bases, with 18 bases between them. In germline, CDR1 is MDHEN, CDR2 SYDVKM. In nucleotides, the CDR3 is TGTGCCAGCACCCTCTCGGGGGGCTCGTACCAAGAGACCCAGTACTTC. Translating gives CASTLSGGSYQETQYF.

This chain uses TRBV7-9 with TRBJ2-1, with D tentatively TRBD2 (6 bases). The CDR3 has 15 amino acids. Between the trimmed V and J ends, which lost 1 base and 6 bases, there was a span of 13 bases. Germline V lookup: CDR1 SEHNR, CDR2 FQNEAQ (reference sequence). The CDR3 here is CASSLVVTRGNEQFF. CDR3 DNA sequence: TGTGCCAGCAGCTTAGTCGTGACTAGAGGCAATGAGCAGTTCTTC.

V is TRBV19 and J is TRBJ1-1, with TRBD1 matching 8 bases. Germline loops: CDR1 LNHDA, CDR2 SQIVND (reference sequence). V was pared by 5 bases and J by 9 bases, with 17 bases of the junction left unmatched. The CDR3 extends over 16 amino acids. CDR3: CASSFVTSPGGRKAFF. The CDR3 bases are TGTGCCAGTAGTTTTGTTACCTCACCAGGGGGCCGCAAAGCTTTCTTT.

The gene calls are TRBV12-3 or TRBV12-4 and TRBJ1-4; D is possibly TRBD1 (6 bases). This CDR3 is 13 amino acids long. Trimming cost V 5 bases and J 5 bases, with 9 bases left between them. CDR3 bases: TGTGCCAGCAGTGGACAGATAAATGAAAAACTGTTTTTT. It codes for CASSGQINEKLFF.

The chain carries TRBV4-3 and TRBJ2-1, with D tentatively TRBD2 (6 bases). The germline gives CDR1 LGHNA, CDR2 YSLEER. Trimming stripped 0 bases from V and 13 bases from J, with 16 bases between. The CDR3 length is 14 residues. This chain's CDR3 is CASSQEVRLGSQFF. The CDR3 DNA follows: TGCGCCAGCAGCCAAGAGGTCCGACTAGGTTCCCAGTTCTTC.

The chain has TRBV7-2 and TRBJ2-5; TRBD2 agrees at 10 bases. The junction had 4 bases not matched to a gene; V was cut back by 5 bases and J by 1 base. CDR3 size: 15 residues. Per the germline V gene, CDR1 is SGHTA and CDR2 is FQGNSA. CDR3 sequence reads: CASSPSGGSQETQYF. DNA of the CDR3: TGTGCCAGCAGCCCTAGCGGGGGCTCCCAAGAGACCCAGTACTTC.

The genes are TRBV28 and TRBJ1-4; TRBD1 agrees at 9 bases. The length of the CDR3 is 15 residues. Unmatched junction bases numbered 11, after V lost 7 bases and J lost 8 bases. Germline CDR1 and CDR2: MDHEN and SYDVKM. CDR3: CASKSTGGIREKLFF. DNA for the CDR3: TGTGCCAGCAAATCCACAGGGGGCATCAGGGAAAAACTGTTTTTT.

This rearrangement joins TRBV5-5 to TRBJ1-6; a possible D gene is TRBD1 (6 bases). V lost 0 bases and J 8 bases, leaving 12 bases between the germline ends. Germline CDR1 and CDR2: SGHKS and YYEKEE (reference sequence). The CDR3 has 15 amino acids. CDR3 sequence reads: CASSLVRTVYSPLHF. CDR3 DNA: TGTGCCAGCAGCTTGGTCCGGACAGTTTATTCACCCCTCCACTTT.

V and J are TRBV15 and TRBJ1-5; D not certain. The germline gives CDR1 LNHNV, CDR2 YYDKDF (reference sequence). Deletions cut 0 bases from V and 0 bases from J, with 6 bases between. The CDR3 has 15 residues. The CDR3 nucleotides read TGTGCCACCAGCAGAGAAGGACGTAGCAATCAGCCCCAGCATTTT. Its protein is CATSREGRSNQPQHF. The variable domain in full, with the rest retrieved from reference TRBV15 and TRBJ1-5, is DAMVIQNPRYQVTQFGKPVTLSCSQTLNHNVMYWYQQKSSQAPKLLFHYYDKDFNNEADTPDNFQSRRPNTSFCFLDIRSPGLGDTAMYLCATSREGRSNQPQHFGDGTRLSIL.

The chain recombines TRBV7-5 with TRBJ2-5. TRBV7-5 is a pseudogene. The length of the CDR3 is 16 residues. The CDR3 nucleotides read TGTGCCAGAAGCCTACAAAGAGTCCACACGGAAGAGACCCAGTACTTC. Encoded protein: CARSLQRVHTEETQYF.

V usage is TRBV2 and J usage is TRBJ2-3; 8 bases are shared with TRBD2. This CDR3 spans 14 amino acids. Trimming removed 6 bases from V and 0 bases from J; junction bases left unmatched: 2. The germline V gene has CDR1 SNHLY and CDR2 FYNNEI. CDR3 nucleotide sequence: TGTGCCAGCAGACTAGCGGCTAGCACAGATACGCAGTATTTT. Protein product: CASRLAASTDTQYF.

This rearrangement joins TRBV19 to TRBJ1-5; TRBD1 might be the D (6 bases). CDR1 and CDR2 from the germline V gene are LNHDA and SQIVND (reference sequence). The CDR3 runs 15 residues. Trimming took off 2 bases at V and 6 bases at J, with 14 bases between the two ends. CDR3 protein: CASSISPGVAQPQHF. In DNA, the CDR3 is TGTGCCAGTAGTATATCGCCAGGGGTAGCTCAGCCCCAGCATTTT.

CDR3 coding DNA: TGTGCCAGCAGAGCGACCACAGATACGCAGTATTTT. Residues: CASRATTDTQYF. The rearrangement uses TRBV6-5 and TRBJ2-3, with unresolved D. The CDR3 runs 12 residues. Germline V gives CDR1 MNHEY, CDR2 SVGAGI. The V end lost 6 bases, the J end lost 2 bases, and 6 bases lay between the germline ends.

The chain combines TRBV29-1 with TRBJ1-1; D may be TRBD1 (5 bases). CDR1 SQVTM and CDR2 ANQGSEA come from the germline V gene. V was shortened by 6 bases and J by 2 bases, with 13 bases between the two germline ends. The CDR3 consists of 13 residues. CDR3 nucleotides: TGCAGCGTCCGGGGCGTGGGAAACACTGAAGCTTTCTTT. Translated: CSVRGVGNTEAFF. Complete variable domain (other parts from reference TRBV29-1 and TRBJ1-1): SAVISQKPSRDICQRGTSLTIQCQVDSQVTMMFWYRQQPGQSLTLIATANQGSEATYESGFVIDKFPISRPNLTFSTLTVSNMSPEDSSIYLCSVRGVGNTEAFFGQGTRLTVV.

This chain connects TRBV2 to TRBJ2-3, with 10 positions matching TRBD2. Germline V gives CDR1 SNHLY, CDR2 FYNNEI. Trimming cost V 2 bases and J 0 bases; bases outside gene matches: 8. The CDR3 runs 18 residues. The CDR3 protein is CASSELAGVWTSTDTQYF. CDR3 DNA: TGTGCCAGCAGTGAACTAGCGGGAGTATGGACTAGCACAGATACGCAGTATTTT.

V is TRBV15 and J is TRBJ2-7; tentatively, D is TRBD1 (5 bases). The V gene lost 5 bases and the J gene lost 1 base, with 9 bases spanning the gap. Germline CDR1 and CDR2: LNHNV and YYDKDF (reference sequence). The CDR3 spans 13 residues. The CDR3 sequence: CATSGAGSYEQYF. As DNA, the CDR3 is TGTGCCACCAGCGGGGCAGGGTCCTACGAGCAGTACTTC.